The rows below give T cell receptor beta chains drawn from one sample of a study of blood T cells in healthy people across ages. TCRdb independently ran MiXCR on the 5' RACE reads; one entry per CDR3 protein. The data show about 2 million distinct CDR3 sequences, roughly 52% seen once. Input material: blood. Receptors were obtained from a woman between 40 and 55 years old in good health. Both conserved end residues are part of each CDR3. The D gene is left open where the match is weak. Size is omitted from some rows. Given values are once, few, many or a class for expanded clones.

>TRBD1|TRBJ1-2|-|TRBV29-1|16
CSVEGVGGQGGYGYTF
TGCAGCGTTGAAGGGGTCGGGGGACAGGGTGGCTATGGCTACACCTTC
>-|TRBJ2-6|few|TRBV4-3|17
CASSPGRSRAGANVLTF
TGCGCCAGCAGCCCAGGGAGGTCCCGGGCTGGGGCCAACGTCCTGACTTTC
>TRBD1|TRBJ1-2|-|TRBV6-5|13
CASSYRDRAGYTF
TGTGCCAGCAGTTACCGGGACAGGGCTGGCTACACCTTC
>TRBD1|TRBJ2-3|-|TRBV7-9|15
CASSSSQGNMDTQYF
TGTGCCAGCAGTTCATCACAGGGGAACATGGATACGCAGTATTTT
>TRBD1|TRBJ1-2|-|TRBV20-1|12
CSATGTAYGYTF
TGCAGTGCTACCGGGACAGCTTATGGCTACACCTTC
>-|TRBJ2-3|once|TRBV29-1|13
CSARIKLTDTQYF
TGCAGCGCTAGGATAAAGCTCACAGATACGCAGTATTTT
>TRBD2|TRBJ2-1|-|TRBV5-1|18
CASSWGLAGGRIVDEQFF
TGCGCCAGCAGCTGGGGACTAGCGGGGGGAAGAATAGTCGATGAGCAGTTCTTC
>-|TRBJ1-5|-|TRBV20-1|15
CSASLTAARNQPQHF
TGCAGTGCTAGCCTGACCGCCGCCCGTAATCAGCCCCAGCATTTT
>-|TRBJ2-3|few|TRBV4-2|19
CASSQDQGVSRGTPDTQYF
TGTGCCAGCAGCCAAGATCAGGGCGTCTCGCGGGGCACGCCAGATACGCAGTATTTT
>TRBD1|TRBJ2-3|few|TRBV25-1|17
CASSETFGTGLTDTQYF
TGTGCCAGCAGTGAAACTTTCGGGACAGGGCTCACAGATACGCAGTATTTT
>TRBD1|TRBJ2-7|few|TRBV6-1|12
CASLGQTYEQYF
TGTGCCAGCTTGGGACAGACCTACGAGCAGTACTTC
>TRBD2|TRBJ2-1|-|TRBV20-1|16
CSARDTSGGYYNEQFF
TGCAGTGCTAGAGATACCAGCGGGGGGTACTACAATGAGCAGTTCTTC
>-|TRBJ2-3|-|TRBV29-1|12
CSAQGLADTQYF
TGCAGCGCCCAGGGGCTAGCAGATACGCAGTATTTT
>-|TRBJ2-3|-|TRBV12-3/TRBV12-4|12
CASTARLGELYF
TGTGCCAGCACCGCCCGACTAGGCGAGCTGTATTTT
>-|TRBJ1-2|-|TRBV9|16
CASSARRTMILGGYTF
TGTGCCAGCAGCGCCCGTCGGACCATGATATTAGGTGGCTACACCTTC
>TRBD1|TRBJ1-1|-|TRBV5-1|15
CASRKLQGANTEAFF
TGCGCCAGCAGAAAATTACAGGGGGCGAACACTGAAGCTTTCTTT
>TRBD1|TRBJ2-3|few|TRBV20-1|15
CSARAPDRATDTQYF
TGCAGTGCTAGAGCCCCGGACAGGGCCACAGATACGCAGTATTTT
>-|TRBJ2-1|-|TRBV27|14
CASSWAVGSNEQFF
TGTGCCAGCAGTTGGGCGGTCGGGAGCAATGAGCAGTTCTTC
>-|TRBJ2-1|-|TRBV6-2/TRBV6-3|16
CASSDQGLSSYNEQFF
TGTGCCAGCAGTGACCAGGGATTAAGCTCCTACAATGAGCAGTTCTTC
>-|TRBJ2-7|few|TRBV5-1|14
CASSGRDGRYEQYF
TGCGCCAGCAGCGGCCGGGACGGACGCTACGAGCAGTACTTC
>-|TRBJ2-3|-|TRBV28|15
CANSFQSRGTDTQYF
TGTGCCAACAGTTTTCAGTCGAGGGGCACAGATACGCAGTATTTT
>TRBD2|TRBJ2-1|-|TRBV4-3|14
CASSQAGGLNEQFF
TGCGCCAGCAGCCAAGCGGGGGGGTTAAATGAGCAGTTCTTC
>-|TRBJ1-2|few|TRBV20-1|15
CSARHPGRNFYGYTF
TGCAGTGCTAGACACCCGGGACGGAACTTTTATGGCTACACCTTC
>-|TRBJ1-1|-|TRBV4-3|14
CASSQEGGATEAFF
TGCGCCAGCAGCCAAGAGGGGGGGGCCACTGAAGCTTTCTTT
>-|TRBJ2-3|once|TRBV5-1|16
CASSLAGGGHTDTQYF
TGCGCCAGCAGCTTGGCCGGCGGGGGACACACAGATACGCAGTATTTT
>-|TRBJ2-1|-|TRBV19|13
CASKPGTYNEQFF
TGTGCCAGTAAACCGGGCACCTACAATGAGCAGTTCTTC
>-|TRBJ2-3|-|TRBV9|14
CASSVDPQRDTQYF
TGTGCCAGCAGCGTAGATCCCCAGCGGGATACGCAGTATTTT
>TRBD1|TRBJ2-6|-|TRBV5-3|17
CARPSGTGISGANVLTF
TGTGCCAGACCCTCCGGGACAGGGATCTCTGGGGCCAACGTCCTGACTTTC
>TRBD2|TRBJ2-5|-|TRBV7-9|19
CASSPRLADIGAHQETLYF
TGTGCCAGCAGCCCGCGACTAGCGGATATCGGCGCCCACCAAGAGACCCTGTACTTC
>-|TRBJ2-1|-|TRBV7-2|13
CASSLGAEGEQFF
TGTGCCAGCAGCTTAGGGGCTGAGGGTGAGCAGTTCTTC
>TRBD2|TRBJ2-1|few|TRBV6-2/TRBV6-3|16
CASRTPASGGGNEQFF
TGTGCCAGCAGGACGCCGGCTAGCGGGGGGGGCAATGAGCAGTTCTTC
>-|TRBJ2-1|-|TRBV20-1|12
CSAADRYNEQFF
TGCAGTGCCGCGGACAGATACAATGAGCAGTTCTTC
>TRBD1|TRBJ2-1|-|TRBV6-5|15
CASSTDRGKNNEQFF
TGTGCCAGCAGTACCGACAGGGGGAAGAACAATGAGCAGTTCTTC
>-|TRBJ2-5|-|TRBV20-1|14
CSASPTRNQETRYF
TGCAGTGCTAGCCCTACAAGGAACCAAGAGACCCGGTACTTC
>-|TRBJ2-3|-|TRBV7-9|13
CASTLEGADTQYF
TGTGCCAGCACCCTAGAGGGGGCAGATACGCAGTATTTT
>-|TRBJ2-3|-|TRBV20-1|15
CSARDSGSPLDTQYF
TGCAGTGCTAGAGATTCTGGTAGTCCGCTAGATACGCAGTATTTT
>-|TRBJ2-1|few|TRBV29-1|12
CSVGTLILGQFF
TGCAGCGTTGGTACCTTGATACTAGGGCAGTTCTTC
>-|TRBJ2-7|few|TRBV7-9|16
CASSLDSLWQGCEQYF
TGTGCCAGCAGCTTAGATTCGCTGTGGCAGGGCTGCGAGCAGTACTTC
>TRBD1|TRBJ1-2|-|TRBV7-2|14
CASSLWTGGGGYTF
TGTGCCAGCAGCTTATGGACAGGGGGCGGTGGCTACACCTTC
>-|TRBJ2-5|-|TRBV9|14
CASSPRPFAETQYF
TGTGCCAGCAGCCCAAGGCCCTTCGCAGAGACCCAGTACTTC
>-|TRBJ2-7|-|TRBV28|16
CASSSLRVATLHEQYF
TGTGCCAGCAGCTCTTTACGCGTAGCGACTCTCCACGAGCAGTACTTC
>-|TRBJ2-7|-|TRBV6-6|15
CASSGRGSPSYEQYF
TGTGCCAGCAGTGGAAGGGGGTCTCCCTCCTACGAGCAGTACTTC
>-|TRBJ2-7|-|TRBV20-1|15
CSARDGRGATYEQYF
TGCAGTGCTAGAGACGGAAGGGGGGCAACGTACGAGCAGTACTTC
>-|TRBJ1-5|-|TRBV6-2/TRBV6-3|16
CASRNRTPRVDQPQHF
TGTGCCAGCAGGAACCGGACACCACGGGTTGATCAGCCCCAGCATTTT
>TRBD1|TRBJ2-1|-|TRBV5-1|18
CASSFPNRQGANYNEQFF
TGCGCCAGCAGCTTCCCCAACCGACAGGGGGCGAACTACAATGAGCAGTTCTTC
>-|TRBJ2-7|-|TRBV6-2/TRBV6-3|17
CASSYVSRDLRNYEQYF
TGTGCCAGCAGTTACGTGTCCCGGGACCTTCGGAACTACGAGCAGTACTTC
>-|TRBJ1-4|few|TRBV5-1|15
CASGPIGATNEKLFF
TGCGCCAGCGGTCCCATCGGCGCAACTAATGAAAAACTGTTTTTT
>TRBD1|TRBJ2-7|few|TRBV20-1|15
CSARASGTGRSEQYF
TGCAGTGCTAGAGCCAGCGGGACAGGGCGAAGCGAGCAGTACTTC
>-|TRBJ2-3|few|TRBV5-1|13
CASTRDGQDTQYF
TGCGCCAGCACCCGGGACGGTCAAGATACGCAGTATTTT
>-|TRBJ2-3|-|TRBV5-1|17
CASSAETRAVSTDTQYF
TGCGCCAGCAGCGCGGAAACTCGGGCAGTTAGCACAGATACGCAGTATTTT
>-|TRBJ2-5|-|TRBV7-2|15
CASSLAGRGEETQYF
TGTGCCAGCAGCTTAGCGGGCAGGGGGGAAGAGACCCAGTACTTC
>-|TRBJ1-2|-|TRBV12-3/TRBV12-4|15
CASSLKGVQIDGYTF
TGTGCCAGCAGTTTAAAGGGTGTCCAAATCGATGGCTACACCTTC
>-|TRBJ2-5|-|TRBV20-1|14
CSAPPGTSRETQYF
TGCAGTGCTCCCCCTGGTACTAGCCGTGAGACCCAGTACTTC
>-|TRBJ2-3|-|TRBV3-1|17
CASSQRETRSGPDTQYF
TGTGCCAGCAGCCAAAGAGAAACGCGGAGTGGTCCCGATACGCAGTATTTT
>TRBD1|TRBJ1-2|once|TRBV20-1|15
CSARNSLTGDYGYTF
TGCAGTGCTAGAAACTCCTTGACAGGGGACTATGGCTACACCTTC
>TRBD2|TRBJ2-3|-|TRBV10-3|16
CAIRRPAGTSTDTQYF
TGTGCCATCAGAAGACCAGCGGGGACTAGCACAGATACGCAGTATTTT
>TRBD1|TRBJ2-5|few|TRBV7-7|16
CASSRTGGIRPETQYF
TGTGCTAGCAGTCGGACAGGGGGCATAAGGCCGGAGACCCAGTACTTC
>-|TRBJ1-2|-|TRBV7-2|15
CASRGPGDPSYSYTF
TGTGCCAGCAGAGGCCCAGGGGACCCTTCTTATAGCTACACCTTC
>-|TRBJ2-7|many|TRBV5-1|12
CASSLQGLEQYF
TGTGCCAGCAGCTTACAGGGTCTCGAGCAGTACTTC